Below, 14 T cell receptor beta chains from the same sample are listed, as sequenced in a study of vaccination effects on CD4 cells after COVID-19. Isolating CD4+ T cells followed about 11 days of culture. Their recognized antigens are unknown. Repertoires were generated with immunoSEQ multiplex PCR, while TCRdb's copy carries only in-frame clones and drops some. The sample shows about 72,000 clones, roughly 80% of them seen only once. The input for sequencing was CD4+ T cells from PBMCs cultured without peptide, taken before COVID-19 vaccination. Source of these receptors: a human donor who received a COVID-19 vaccine.

The V and J genes are TRBV24-1 and TRBJ2-5, with 7 bases lining up with TRBD1. CDR1 and CDR2 (germline): KGHDR, SFDVKD. The CDR3 sequence is 16 residues long. The junction had 6 bases not matched to a gene; V was cut back by 1 base and J by 2 bases. The CDR3 DNA follows: TGTGCCACCAGTGATTTCGGGACAGAGTTTCAAGAGACCCAGTACTTC. Encoded protein: CATSDFGTEFQETQYF.

This clone appeared a single time. The V and J genes are TRBV5-1 and TRBJ1-1; D gene uncertain. This CDR3 has 14 residues. CDR1 is SGHRS, CDR2 YFSETQ, per germline. V lost 1 base, J lost 5 bases, and 12 bases lay in between. CDR3 DNA: TGCGCCAGCAGCTTGTCAAGGATGGGGACTGAAGCTTTCTTT. It yields the protein CASSLSRMGTEAFF.

The J gene is TRBJ2-2, the V gene TRBV2; D is unclear. Germline V gene lookup returns CDR1 SNHLY and CDR2 FYNNEI. The V and J ends lost 2 bases and 1 base respectively, with 8 bases between them. CDR3 length: 15 amino acids. The CDR3 DNA reads TGTGCCAGCAGTGAATTCCTCCAGAACACCGGGGAGCTGTTTTTT. Its translation: CASSEFLQNTGELFF.

V and J are TRBV5-6 and TRBJ1-2; D is unresolved. V lost 0 bases, J lost 2 bases, and 14 bases lay in between. Germline V gene sequence: CDR1 SGHDT, CDR2 YYEEEE. The CDR3 loop spans 16 amino acids. CDR3 in amino acids: CASSLVVEGINYGYTF. For the CDR3, the DNA is TGTGCCAGCAGCTTGGTGGTGGAAGGGATCAACTATGGCTACACCTTC.

The rearrangement uses TRBV18 and TRBJ1-1; D gene ambiguous. CDR1 is KGHSH, CDR2 LQKENI, per germline. The CDR3 runs 14 residues. The V end lost 3 bases, the J end lost 2 bases, and 10 bases lay between the germline ends. This CDR3 is CASSPGSPNTEAFF. The CDR3 nucleotides are TGTGCCAGCTCACCGGGCAGCCCTAACACTGAAGCTTTCTTT.

DNA for the CDR3: TGTGCCACCCTAAAGGGGGCCAGGGACACCGGGGAGCTGTTTTTT. Translated, it gives CATLKGARDTGELFF. The chain has TRBV28 and TRBJ2-2; 7 bases fit TRBD1. V was clipped by 10 bases and J by 3 bases; unmatched bases: 11. The germline V gene has CDR1 MDHEN and CDR2 SYDVKM. This CDR3 spans 15 amino acids.

The rearrangement joins TRBV3-1 (or the pseudogene TRBV3-2) to TRBJ2-7, with D possibly called TRBD1 or TRBD2 (6 bases each). Germline V lookup: CDR1 LGHDT, CDR2 YNNKEL (reference sequence). V was shortened by 4 bases and J by 9 bases, with 25 bases between the two germline ends. This CDR3 contains 16 residues. The CDR3 spells CASSPRITGALCLQYV. In nucleotides, the CDR3 is TGTGCCAGCAGCCCACGAATCACGGGGGCGTTATGTCTGCAGTACGTC.

V is TRBV4-2 and J is TRBJ2-2; no firm D call. Trimming cost V 1 base and J 3 bases, with 6 bases left between them. Germline lookup yields CDR1 LGHNA and CDR2 YNFKEQ. The CDR3 covers 14 residues. DNA of the CDR3: TGTGCCAGCAGCCAAGGGCCGGACACCGGGGAGCTGTTTTTT. Protein product: CASSQGPDTGELFF.

This clone was seen more than once but under ten times. The chain combines TRBV5-1 with TRBJ2-3; D uncertain. The germline V gene encodes CDR1 SGHRS and CDR2 YFSETQ. V was cut by 5 bases and J by 4 bases, with 20 bases left in between. This CDR3 region has 16 residues. The chain's CDR3 is CASRGLVSRVADTQYF. CDR3 bases: TGCGCCAGCAGGGGCCTCGTGAGTAGGGTCGCAGATACGCAGTATTTT.

The gene calls are TRBV5-1 and TRBJ2-6; the D gene is possibly TRBD1 (8 bases). The CDR3 is 17 residues long. Germline-derived CDR1 and CDR2 are SGHRS and YFSETQ. The V end was cut by 1 base, the J end by 3 bases, with 14 bases between. The CDR3 loop is CASSLTGGARGANVLTF. Here the CDR3 DNA reads TGCGCCAGCAGCTTGACAGGGGGGGCGCGTGGGGCCAACGTCCTGACTTTC.

V gene TRBV18 combines with J gene TRBJ2-5; 7 bases match TRBD1. This CDR3 is 13 amino acids long. The V and J ends lost 3 bases and 2 bases, in that order; junction bases with no gene match: 0. CDR1 is KGHSH, CDR2 LQKENI, per germline. The CDR3 DNA reads TGTGCCAGCTCACCGACAGGGCAAGAGACCCAGTACTTC. It codes for CASSPTGQETQYF.

V usage is TRBV6-6 and J usage is TRBJ1-2; unclear D gene. V was trimmed by 4 bases and J by 5 bases, leaving 8 bases between them. In germline, CDR1 is MNHNY, CDR2 SVGAGI (reference sequence). There are 12 residues in the CDR3. CDR3 coding DNA: TGTGCCAGCAGTTCGGGAGCATATGGCTACACCTTC. Translated, it gives CASSSGAYGYTF.

The sample holds a few counts of this clone. J is TRBJ1-5 and V is TRBV19; tentatively, D is TRBD1 (6 bases). CDR1 LNHDA and CDR2 SQIVND come from the germline V gene (reference sequence). Deletions cut 3 bases from V and 2 bases from J, with 8 bases between. CDR3 length equals 14 residues. The CDR3 DNA reads as TGTGCCAGTAGTATGAGGGGGGGCAATCAGCCCCAGCATTTT. The encoded protein is CASSMRGGNQPQHF. The full variable domain, rest sourced from reference TRBV19 and TRBJ1-5, is DGGITQSPKYLFRKEGQNVTLSCEQNLNHDAMYWYRQDPGQGLRLIYYSQIVNDFQKGDIAEGYSVSREKKESFPLTVTSAQKNPTAFYLCASSMRGGNQPQHFGDGTRLSIL.

V is TRBV14 and J is TRBJ2-3; D gene unclear. Between the trimmed V and J ends, which lost 4 bases and 0 bases, there was a span of 11 bases. The CDR3 runs 15 residues. The V gene's germline CDR1 is SGHDN and CDR2 FVKESK. The CDR3 protein is CASSLKYPSTDTQYF. In DNA form, the CDR3 reads TGTGCCAGCAGCCTTAAATACCCTAGCACAGATACGCAGTATTTT.